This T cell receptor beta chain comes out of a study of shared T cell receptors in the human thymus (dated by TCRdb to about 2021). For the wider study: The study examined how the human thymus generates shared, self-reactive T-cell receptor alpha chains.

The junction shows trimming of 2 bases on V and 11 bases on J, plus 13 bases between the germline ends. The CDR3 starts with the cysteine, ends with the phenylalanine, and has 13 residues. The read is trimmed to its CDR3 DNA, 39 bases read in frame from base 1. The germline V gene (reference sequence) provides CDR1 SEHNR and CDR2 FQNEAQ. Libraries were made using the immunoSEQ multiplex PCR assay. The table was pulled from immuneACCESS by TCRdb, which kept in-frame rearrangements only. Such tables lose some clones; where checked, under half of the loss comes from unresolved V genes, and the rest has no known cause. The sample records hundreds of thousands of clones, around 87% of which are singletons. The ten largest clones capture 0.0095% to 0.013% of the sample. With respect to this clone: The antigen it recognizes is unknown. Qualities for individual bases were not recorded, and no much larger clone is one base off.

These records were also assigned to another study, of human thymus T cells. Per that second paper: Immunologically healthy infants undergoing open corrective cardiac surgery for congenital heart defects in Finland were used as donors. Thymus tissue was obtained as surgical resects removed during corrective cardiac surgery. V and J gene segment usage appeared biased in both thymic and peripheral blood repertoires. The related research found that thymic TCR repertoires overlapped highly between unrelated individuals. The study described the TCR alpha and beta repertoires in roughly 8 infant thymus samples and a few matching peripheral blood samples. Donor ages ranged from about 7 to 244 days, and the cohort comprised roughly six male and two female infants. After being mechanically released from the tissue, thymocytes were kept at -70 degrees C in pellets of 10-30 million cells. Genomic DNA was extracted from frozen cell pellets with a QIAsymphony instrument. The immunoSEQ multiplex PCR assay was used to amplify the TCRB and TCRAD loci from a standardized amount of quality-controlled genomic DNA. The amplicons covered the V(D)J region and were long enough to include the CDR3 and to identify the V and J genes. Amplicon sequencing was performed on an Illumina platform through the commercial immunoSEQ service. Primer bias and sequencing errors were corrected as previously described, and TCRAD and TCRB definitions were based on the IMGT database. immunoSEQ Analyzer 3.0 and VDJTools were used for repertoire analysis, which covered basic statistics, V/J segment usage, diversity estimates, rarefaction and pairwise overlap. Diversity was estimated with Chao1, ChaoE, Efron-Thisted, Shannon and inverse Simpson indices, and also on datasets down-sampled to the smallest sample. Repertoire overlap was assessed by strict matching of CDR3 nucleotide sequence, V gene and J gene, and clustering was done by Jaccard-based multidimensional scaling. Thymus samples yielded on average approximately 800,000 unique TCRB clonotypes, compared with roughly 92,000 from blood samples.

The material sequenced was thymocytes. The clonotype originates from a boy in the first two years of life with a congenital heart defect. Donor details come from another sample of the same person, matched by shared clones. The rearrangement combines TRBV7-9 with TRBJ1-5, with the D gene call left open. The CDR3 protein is CASSLPQGSTQHF. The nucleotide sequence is TGTGCCAGCAGCTTACCTCAAGGGAGTACCCAGCATTTT.